One T cell receptor beta chain is described in this entry. This entry belongs to a study of blood T cell repertoires in COVID-19. Trimming removed 1 base from V and 2 bases from J, with 26 bases in between. Per germline, CDR1 MDHEN and CDR2 SYDVKM. CDR3 length: 20 amino acids. Profiling relied on immunoSEQ multiplex PCR, and the TCRdb table lists in-frame clones only, not all of them. The sample consists of fewer than 350,000 clones, approximately 90% of them appearing once. The source is a man aged 35 to 55 who had been exposed to COVID-19. V gene TRBV28 combines with J gene TRBJ2-5, with D possibly TRBD1 on 6 matching bases. The source material was PBMCs or T cells enriched from blood (not recorded which). CDR3 bases: TGTGCCAGCAGTTTATTACACGACATCAGGGGATGGGGTCATCAAGAGACCCAGTACTTC. This sequence encodes CASSLLHDIRGWGHQETQYF. The variable domain in full, with the rest retrieved from reference TRBV28 and TRBJ2-5, is DVKVTQSSRYLVKRTGEKVFLECVQDMDHENMFWYRQDPGLGLRLIYFSYDVKMKEKGDIPEGYSVSREKKERFSLILESASTNQTSMYLCASSLLHDIRGWGHQETQYFGPGTRLLVL.